Each of the 5 T cell receptor beta chains below was sequenced from the same sample in a study of blood T cell repertoires in COVID-19. Assay used: immunoSEQ multiplex PCR; TCRdb lists only in-frame clones, some missing. The repertoire holds about 430,000 clones, with about 88% as singletons. The sample was PBMCs or T cells enriched from blood (not recorded which). Receptor source: a young woman who had been exposed to COVID-19.

The chain couples TRBV1 to TRBJ2-7; the table's TRBD1 call for D was not verified on the DNA. TRBV1 is termed a pseudogene. The CDR3 runs 16 residues. The chain's CDR3 is CTSSQDGGTGENEQYF. The CDR3 DNA reads TGCACCAGCAGCCAAGATGGGGGAACAGGGGAGAACGAGCAGTACTTC.

The chain employs TRBV27 and TRBJ1-4; D may be TRBD1 (6 bases). The germline gives CDR1 MNHEY, CDR2 SMNVEV (reference sequence). Trimming took 0 bases from V and 3 from J, leaving 11 bases between them. The CDR3 has 16 residues. The CDR3 DNA sequence: TGTGCCAGCAGTTTATCGCCGGGACAACCTAATGAAAAACTGTTTTTT. Amino acid sequence: CASSLSPGQPNEKLFF.

V gene TRBV28 combines with J gene TRBJ2-7; 8 bases align to TRBD2. The CDR3 spans 17 residues. CDR1 MDHEN and CDR2 SYDVKM come from the germline V gene. V was clipped by 0 bases and J by 3 bases; unmatched bases: 10. DNA of the CDR3: TGTGCCAGCAGTTTATGGTCTAGCGGGCGGAATGACTACGAGCAGTACTTC. Protein sequence: CASSLWSSGRNDYEQYF.

V and J are TRBV2 and TRBJ2-2, with TRBD2 matching 7 bases. The trim removed 4 bases at V and 7 bases at J, leaving 9 bases unmatched. CDR1 is SNHLY and CDR2 is FYNNEI in the germline V gene. The CDR3 extends over 15 amino acids. CDR3 in amino acids: CASSVMERGNGELFF. DNA for the CDR3: TGTGCCAGCAGTGTGATGGAGCGGGGTAACGGGGAGCTGTTTTTT.

V and J are TRBV7-9 and TRBJ2-7; TRBD1 matches at 7 bases. V shed 5 bases, J shed 6 bases, and the junction held 7 bases outside the gene matches. CDR1 and CDR2 from the germline V gene are SEHNR and FQNEAQ (reference sequence). This CDR3 contains 13 residues. The CDR3 DNA is TGTGCCAGCAGCGCAAGACAGGGCTCCGAGCAGTACTTC. This translates into CASSARQGSEQYF. The entire variable domain, with the rest obtained from reference TRBV7-9 and TRBJ2-7, is as follows: DTGVSQNPRHKITKRGQNVTFRCDPISEHNRLYWYRQTLGQGPEFLTYFQNEAQLEKSRLLSDRFSAERPKGSFSTLEIQRTEQGDSAMYLCASSARQGSEQYFGPGTRLTVT.